This TCR beta chain was identified during a study of blood T cell repertoires in COVID-19. Study context: Acute and convalescent COVID-19 samples came from the United States, Italy and Spain. The analysed material was cDNA or gDNA that came from T cells, B-cell-depleted T cells, or PBMCs.

Trimming removed 7 bases from V and 3 bases from J, with 15 bases in between. The CDR3 is 14 residues long. Germline CDR1 reads LNHDA; CDR2 reads SQIVND (reference sequence). In the original analysis: The authors estimated nucleated cell counts from reference gene primer amplification. The method was immunoSEQ multiplex PCR; TCRdb's version includes in-frame clones alone and lacks a portion of them. The V and J calls and clone size are taken from that table; D and trimming were inferred from the DNA. This table has 85,000 to 100,000 clones, around 84% appearing once. The chain links TRBV19 to TRBJ1-1; possible D gene TRBD1, 6 bases. Sequenced material: peripheral blood. The source is a woman aged 60-75 years in a cohort sampled during active or convalescent COVID-19. The CDR3 loop reads CASTLWAGDTEAFF. The CDR3 coding sequence is TGTGCCAGTACCCTATGGGCAGGGGACACTGAAGCTTTCTTT.